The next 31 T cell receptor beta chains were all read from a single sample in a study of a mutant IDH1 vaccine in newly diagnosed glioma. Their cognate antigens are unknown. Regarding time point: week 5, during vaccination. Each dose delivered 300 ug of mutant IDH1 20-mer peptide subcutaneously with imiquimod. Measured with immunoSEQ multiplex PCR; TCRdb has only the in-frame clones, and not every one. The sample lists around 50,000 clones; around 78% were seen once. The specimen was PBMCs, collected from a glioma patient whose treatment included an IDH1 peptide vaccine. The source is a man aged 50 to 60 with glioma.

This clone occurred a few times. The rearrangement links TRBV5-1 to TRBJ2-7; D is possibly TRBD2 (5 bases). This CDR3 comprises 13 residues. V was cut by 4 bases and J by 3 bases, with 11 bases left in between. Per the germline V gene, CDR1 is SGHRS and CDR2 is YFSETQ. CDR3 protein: CASSPDSSYEQYF. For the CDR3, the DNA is TGCGCCAGCAGCCCGGACTCGAGCTACGAGCAGTACTTC.

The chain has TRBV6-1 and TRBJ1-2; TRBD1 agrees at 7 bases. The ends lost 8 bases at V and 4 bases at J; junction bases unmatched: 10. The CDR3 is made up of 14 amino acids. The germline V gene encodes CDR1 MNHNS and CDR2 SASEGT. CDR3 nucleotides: TGTGCCAGCGGAGGGACAGCCGCACTCTATGGCTACACCTTC. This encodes CASGGTAALYGYTF.

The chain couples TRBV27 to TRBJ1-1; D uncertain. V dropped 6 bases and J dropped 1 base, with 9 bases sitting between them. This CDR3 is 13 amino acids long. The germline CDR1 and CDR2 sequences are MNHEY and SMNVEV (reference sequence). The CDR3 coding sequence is TGTGCCAGCAGCGACCTTTGGAACACTGAAGCTTTCTTT. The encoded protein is CASSDLWNTEAFF.

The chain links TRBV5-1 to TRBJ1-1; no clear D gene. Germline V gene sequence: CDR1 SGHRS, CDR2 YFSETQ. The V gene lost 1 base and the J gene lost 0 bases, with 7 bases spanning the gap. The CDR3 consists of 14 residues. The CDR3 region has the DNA TGCGCCAGCAGCTTGCGGGAAATGAACACTGAAGCTTTCTTT. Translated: CASSLREMNTEAFF.

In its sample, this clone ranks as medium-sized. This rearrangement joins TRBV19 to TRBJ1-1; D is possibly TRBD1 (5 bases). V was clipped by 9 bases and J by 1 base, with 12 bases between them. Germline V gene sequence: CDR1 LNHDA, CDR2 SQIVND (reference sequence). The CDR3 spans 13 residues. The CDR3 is CASFTGPNTEAFF. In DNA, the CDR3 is TGTGCCAGCTTTACAGGCCCGAACACTGAAGCTTTCTTT.

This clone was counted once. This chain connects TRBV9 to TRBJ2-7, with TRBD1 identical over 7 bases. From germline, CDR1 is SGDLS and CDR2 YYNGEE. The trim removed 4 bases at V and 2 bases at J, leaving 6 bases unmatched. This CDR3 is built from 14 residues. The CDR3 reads CASSPTGRTYEQYF. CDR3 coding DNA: TGTGCCAGCAGCCCGACAGGGCGAACCTACGAGCAGTACTTC.

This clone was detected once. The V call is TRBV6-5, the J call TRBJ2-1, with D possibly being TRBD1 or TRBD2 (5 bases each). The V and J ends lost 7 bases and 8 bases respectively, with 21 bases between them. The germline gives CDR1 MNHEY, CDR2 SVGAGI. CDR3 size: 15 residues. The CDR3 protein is CASTGVWGKDDEQFF. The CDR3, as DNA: TGTGCCAGCACGGGTGTATGGGGGAAGGACGATGAGCAGTTCTTC.

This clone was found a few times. This CDR3 reads CASSSQRRRAFF. The CDR3 nucleotides read TGTGCCAGCAGTTCTCAACGCAGGAGAGCTTTCTTT. V is TRBV28 and J is TRBJ1-1, with D hard to call. Trimming pared 4 bases from V and 10 bases from J, leaving 13 bases between. Germline-derived CDR1 and CDR2 are MDHEN and SYDVKM. This CDR3 spans 12 amino acids.

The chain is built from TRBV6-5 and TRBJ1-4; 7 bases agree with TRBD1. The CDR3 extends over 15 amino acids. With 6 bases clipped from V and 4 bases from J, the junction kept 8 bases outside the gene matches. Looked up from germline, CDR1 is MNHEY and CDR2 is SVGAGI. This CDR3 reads CASSGGTADNEKLFF. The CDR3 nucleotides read TGTGCCAGCAGCGGTGGGACAGCGGATAATGAAAAACTGTTTTTT.

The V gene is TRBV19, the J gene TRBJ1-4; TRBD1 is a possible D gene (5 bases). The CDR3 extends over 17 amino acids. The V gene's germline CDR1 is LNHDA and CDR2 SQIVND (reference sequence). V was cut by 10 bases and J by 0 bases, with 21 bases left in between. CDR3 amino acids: CATSGVPNFATNEKLFF. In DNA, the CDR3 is TGTGCCACTTCGGGGGTTCCCAACTTCGCAACTAATGAAAAACTGTTTTTT.

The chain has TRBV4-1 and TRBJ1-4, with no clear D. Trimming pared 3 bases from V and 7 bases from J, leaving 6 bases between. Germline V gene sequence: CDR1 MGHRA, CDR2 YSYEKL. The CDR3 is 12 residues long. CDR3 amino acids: CASSQVSEKLFF. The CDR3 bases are TGCGCCAGCAGCCAGGTTTCTGAAAAACTGTTTTTT.

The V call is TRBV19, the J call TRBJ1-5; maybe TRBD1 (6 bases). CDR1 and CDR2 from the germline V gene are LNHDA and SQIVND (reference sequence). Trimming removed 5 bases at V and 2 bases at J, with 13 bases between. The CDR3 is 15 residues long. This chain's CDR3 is CASSEDRSRNQPQHF. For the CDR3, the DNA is TGTGCCAGTAGTGAGGACAGATCGCGCAATCAGCCCCAGCATTTT.

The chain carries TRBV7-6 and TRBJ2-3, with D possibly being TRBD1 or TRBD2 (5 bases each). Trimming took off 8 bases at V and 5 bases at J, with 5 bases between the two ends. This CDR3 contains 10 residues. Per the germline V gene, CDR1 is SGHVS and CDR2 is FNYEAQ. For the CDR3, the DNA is TGTGCCAGCGGGGGAGATACGCAGTATTTT. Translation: CASGGDTQYF.

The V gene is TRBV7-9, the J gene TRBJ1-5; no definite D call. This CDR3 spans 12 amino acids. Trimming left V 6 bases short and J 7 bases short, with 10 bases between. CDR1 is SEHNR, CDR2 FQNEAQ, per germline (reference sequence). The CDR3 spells CASSLNSQPQHF. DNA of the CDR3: TGTGCCAGCAGTCTCAACAGCCAGCCCCAGCATTTT.

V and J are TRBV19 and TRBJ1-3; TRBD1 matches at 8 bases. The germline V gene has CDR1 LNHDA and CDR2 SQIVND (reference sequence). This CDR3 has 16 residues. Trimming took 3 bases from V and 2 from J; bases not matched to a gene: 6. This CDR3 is CASSIGQGSAGNTIYF. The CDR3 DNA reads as TGTGCCAGTAGTATCGGACAGGGATCGGCTGGAAACACCATATATTTT.

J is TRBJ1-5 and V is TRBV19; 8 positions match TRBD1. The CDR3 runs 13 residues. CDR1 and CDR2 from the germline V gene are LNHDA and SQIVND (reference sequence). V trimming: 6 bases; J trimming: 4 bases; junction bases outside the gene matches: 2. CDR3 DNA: TGTGCCAGTAGAAACAGGGGGAATCAGCCCCAGCATTTT. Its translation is CASRNRGNQPQHF. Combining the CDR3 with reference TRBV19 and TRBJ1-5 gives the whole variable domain DGGITQSPKYLFRKEGQNVTLSCEQNLNHDAMYWYRQDPGQGLRLIYYSQIVNDFQKGDIAEGYSVSREKKESFPLTVTSAQKNPTAFYLCASRNRGNQPQHFGDGTRLSIL.

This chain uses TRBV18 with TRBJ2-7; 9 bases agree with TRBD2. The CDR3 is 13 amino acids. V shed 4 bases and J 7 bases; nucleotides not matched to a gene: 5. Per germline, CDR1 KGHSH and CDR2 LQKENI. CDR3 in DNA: TGTGCCAGCTCACTCTCTAGCGGGGAAGAGCAGTACTTC. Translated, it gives CASSLSSGEEQYF.

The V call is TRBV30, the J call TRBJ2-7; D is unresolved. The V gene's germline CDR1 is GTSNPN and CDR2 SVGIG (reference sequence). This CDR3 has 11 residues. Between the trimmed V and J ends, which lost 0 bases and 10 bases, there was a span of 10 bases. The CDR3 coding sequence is TGTGCCTGGAGTGTACGATTCACCCAGTACTTC. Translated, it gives CAWSVRFTQYF.

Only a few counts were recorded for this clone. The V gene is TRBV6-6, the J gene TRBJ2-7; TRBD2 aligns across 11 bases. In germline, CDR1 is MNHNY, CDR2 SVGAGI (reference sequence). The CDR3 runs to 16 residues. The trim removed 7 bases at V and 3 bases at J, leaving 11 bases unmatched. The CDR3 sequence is CASTNRLAGLFYEQYF. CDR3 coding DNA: TGTGCCAGCACCAACAGACTAGCGGGGTTATTCTACGAGCAGTACTTC.

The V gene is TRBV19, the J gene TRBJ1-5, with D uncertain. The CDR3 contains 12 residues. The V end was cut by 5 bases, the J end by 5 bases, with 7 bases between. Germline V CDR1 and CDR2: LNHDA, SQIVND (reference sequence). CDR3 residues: CASSGSDQPQHF. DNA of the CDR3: TGTGCCAGTAGTGGCAGTGATCAGCCCCAGCATTTT.

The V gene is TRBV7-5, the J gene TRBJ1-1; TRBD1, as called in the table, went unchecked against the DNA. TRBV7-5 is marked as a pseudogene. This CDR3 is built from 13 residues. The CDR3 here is CARTGQMNTEAFF. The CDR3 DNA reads TGTGCCCGTACTGGACAGATGAACACTGAAGCTTTCTTT.

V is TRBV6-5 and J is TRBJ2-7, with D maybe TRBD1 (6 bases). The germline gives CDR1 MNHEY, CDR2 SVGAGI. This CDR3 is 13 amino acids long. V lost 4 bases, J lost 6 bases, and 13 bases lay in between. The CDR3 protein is CASSFADSGEQYF. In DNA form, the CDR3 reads TGTGCCAGCAGTTTTGCGGACAGCGGCGAGCAGTACTTC.

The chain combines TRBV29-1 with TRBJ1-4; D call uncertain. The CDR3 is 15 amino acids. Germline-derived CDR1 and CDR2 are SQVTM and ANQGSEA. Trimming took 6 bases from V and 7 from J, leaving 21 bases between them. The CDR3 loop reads CSVPRTAEISEKLFF. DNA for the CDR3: TGCAGCGTCCCCCGAACGGCCGAGATCTCTGAAAAACTGTTTTTT. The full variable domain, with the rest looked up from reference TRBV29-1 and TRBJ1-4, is SAVISQKPSRDICQRGTSLTIQCQVDSQVTMMFWYRQQPGQSLTLIATANQGSEATYESGFVIDKFPISRPNLTFSTLTVSNMSPEDSSIYLCSVPRTAEISEKLFFGSGTQLSVL.

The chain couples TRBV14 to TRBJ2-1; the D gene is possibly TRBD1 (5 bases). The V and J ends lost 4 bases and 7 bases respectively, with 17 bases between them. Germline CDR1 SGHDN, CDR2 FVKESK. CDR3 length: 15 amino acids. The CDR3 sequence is CASSRISGHSNEQFF. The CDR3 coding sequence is TGTGCCAGCAGCCGAATTTCAGGACACTCTAATGAGCAGTTCTTC.

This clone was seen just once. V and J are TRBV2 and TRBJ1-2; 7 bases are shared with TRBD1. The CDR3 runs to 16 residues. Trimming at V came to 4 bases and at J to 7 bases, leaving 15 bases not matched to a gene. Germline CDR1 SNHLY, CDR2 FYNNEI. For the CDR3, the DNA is TGTGCCAGCAGTGCCCTAAAACGGGACAGTATGCGTGGCTACACCTTC. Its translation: CASSALKRDSMRGYTF.

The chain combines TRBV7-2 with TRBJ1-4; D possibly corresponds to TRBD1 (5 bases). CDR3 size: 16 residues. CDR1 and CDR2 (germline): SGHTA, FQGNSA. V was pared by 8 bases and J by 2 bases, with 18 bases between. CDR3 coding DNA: TGTGCCAGCGGTCAGACAGCGTTTGCGACTAATGAAAAACTGTTTTTT. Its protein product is CASGQTAFATNEKLFF.

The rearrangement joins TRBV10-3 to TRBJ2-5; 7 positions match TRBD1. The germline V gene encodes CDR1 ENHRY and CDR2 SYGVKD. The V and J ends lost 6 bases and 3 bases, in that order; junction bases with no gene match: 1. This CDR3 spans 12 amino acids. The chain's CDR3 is CAIRGTEETQYF. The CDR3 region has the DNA TGTGCCATCAGGGGGACAGAAGAGACCCAGTACTTC.

In nucleotides, the CDR3 is TGTGCCAGCAGTTTCATCCAGGGTGAACAGCCCCAGCATTTT. Protein: CASSFIQGEQPQHF. The chain couples TRBV27 to TRBJ1-5; D might be TRBD1 (5 bases). Trimming left V 3 bases short and J 7 bases short, with 13 bases between. Per germline, CDR1 MNHEY and CDR2 SMNVEV (reference sequence). The CDR3 contains 14 residues.

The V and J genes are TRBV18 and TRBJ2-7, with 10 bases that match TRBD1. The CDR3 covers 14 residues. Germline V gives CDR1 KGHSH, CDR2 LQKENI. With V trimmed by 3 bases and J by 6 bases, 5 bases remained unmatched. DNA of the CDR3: TGTGCCAGCTCACCTCGGACAGGGGGAGGCGAGCAGTACTTC. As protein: CASSPRTGGGEQYF.

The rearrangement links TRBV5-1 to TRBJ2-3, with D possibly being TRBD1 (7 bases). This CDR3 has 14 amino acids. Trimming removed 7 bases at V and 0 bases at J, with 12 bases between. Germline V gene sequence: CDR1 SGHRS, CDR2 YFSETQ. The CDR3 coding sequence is TGCGCCAGCGCGGGACAGCTTAGCACAGATACGCAGTATTTT. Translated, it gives CASAGQLSTDTQYF.

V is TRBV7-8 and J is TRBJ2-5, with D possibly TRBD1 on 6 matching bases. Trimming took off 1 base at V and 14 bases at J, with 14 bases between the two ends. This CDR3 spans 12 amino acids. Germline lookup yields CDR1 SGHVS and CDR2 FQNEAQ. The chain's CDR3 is CASSLVRDNLYF. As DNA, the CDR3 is TGTGCCAGCAGCTTAGTACGGGACAACTTATACTTC.